These 5 T cell receptor beta chains originate from one sample sequenced in a study of vaccination effects on CD4 cells after COVID-19. Following 10 days of culture, CD4+ T cells were isolated. Antigens for these TCRs are unknown. Clones were read by immunoSEQ multiplex PCR, and TCRdb kept only the in-frame ones, dropping some. The profile shows about 39,000 clones, 82% of them singletons. The sample was CD4+ T cells from PBMCs cultured without peptide, taken before COVID-19 vaccination. The source of these receptors is a human donor who received a COVID-19 vaccine.

The rearrangement uses TRBV19 and TRBJ2-1; D remains unclear. Germline CDR1 is LNHDA and CDR2 is SQIVND (reference sequence). The CDR3 is made up of 14 amino acids. Trimming took 1 base from V and 6 from J, leaving 10 bases between them. The CDR3 loop is CASSIGGWGNEQFF. In nucleotides, the CDR3 is TGTGCCAGTAGTATAGGTGGATGGGGCAATGAGCAGTTCTTC.

This chain uses TRBV6-5 with TRBJ2-5, with TRBD1 matching 8 bases. The CDR3 is made up of 15 amino acids. V lost 0 bases, J lost 9 bases, and 9 bases stayed unmatched. In germline, CDR1 is MNHEY, CDR2 SVGAGI. CDR3 loop: CASSYSDRAAGAQYF. The CDR3 DNA is TGTGCCAGCAGTTACTCGGACAGGGCCGCCGGGGCCCAGTACTTC.

The CDR3 here is CASSDRGQETQYF. CDR3 DNA sequence: TGTGCCAGCTCGGACAGGGGGCAAGAGACCCAGTACTTC. The rearrangement uses TRBV6-6 and TRBJ2-5; TRBD1 agrees at 10 bases. Germline V gives CDR1 MNHNY, CDR2 SVGAGI (reference sequence). The CDR3 runs to 13 residues. The junction had 2 bases not matched to a gene; V was cut back by 8 bases and J by 2 bases.

This clone was found once. J is TRBJ1-1 and V is TRBV7-3; TRBD1 agrees at 7 bases. The V gene end was trimmed by 3 bases and the J gene end by 4 bases; junction bases not matched to a gene: 2. The CDR3 sequence is 13 residues long. Germline values: CDR1 SGHTA, CDR2 FQGTGA. The DNA for the CDR3 is TGTGCCAGCAGCTTGACAGGGACCACTGAAGCTTTCTTT. Its protein product is CASSLTGTTEAFF.

This clone was detected only once. The chain employs TRBV18 and TRBJ2-2, with D possibly being TRBD1 (5 bases). Germline CDR1 and CDR2: KGHSH and LQKENI. V lost 1 base and J 1 base, leaving 10 bases between the germline ends. The CDR3 runs to 16 residues. The CDR3 bases are TGTGCCAGCTCACCACGCGAGCAGGGGAACACCGGGGAGCTGTTTTTT. Translated: CASSPREQGNTGELFF.